Listed below are T cell receptor beta chains from one sample, sequenced in a study of cytomegalovirus exposure and HLA in healthy donors. The repertoire was sequenced with immunoSEQ multiplex PCR; TCRdb's copy has only in-frame clones and lacks some. The sample consists of tens of thousands of clones, roughly 80% of them appearing once. Input material: PBMCs. All receptors derive from a young man in good health and CMV-seronegative. Each CDR3 is given without its conserved first and last residue.

v_call: TRBV29-1
j_call: TRBJ2-1
cdr3_aa: SVGGQGGEQF

v_call: TRBV18
j_call: TRBJ2-7
cdr3_aa: ASSPKQGPYEQY

v_call: TRBV10-1
j_call: TRBJ2-7
cdr3_aa: ASGETGNSYEQY

v_call: TRBV5-1
j_call: TRBJ2-7
cdr3_aa: ASSLGTGLDYEQY

v_call: TRBV11-3
j_call: TRBJ1-1
cdr3_aa: ASSLEQGKQAF

v_call: TRBV5-1
j_call: TRBJ2-6
cdr3_aa: ASIPNRGPGANVLT

v_call: TRBV5-1
j_call: TRBJ2-1
cdr3_aa: ASSLPGTLYNEQF

v_call: TRBV4-1
j_call: TRBJ2-2
cdr3_aa: ASSQEQSQLSGELF

v_call: TRBV6-1
j_call: TRBJ2-7
cdr3_aa: ASRRDTSYEQY

v_call: TRBV5-6
j_call: TRBJ1-1
cdr3_aa: ASSPDIVNTEAF

v_call: TRBV19
j_call: TRBJ1-5
cdr3_aa: ASSRLRDRVVSNQPQH

v_call: TRBV15
j_call: TRBJ2-7
cdr3_aa: ATSRESGRYEQY

v_call: TRBV10-1
j_call: TRBJ1-1
cdr3_aa: ASRRTANTEAF

v_call: TRBV6-5
j_call: TRBJ1-3
cdr3_aa: ASSYSRVSGNTIY

v_call: TRBV9
j_call: TRBJ1-2
cdr3_aa: ASSAGRAERGYT

v_call: TRBV7-9
j_call: TRBJ1-1
cdr3_aa: ASSLGQMVKMNTEAF

v_call: TRBV7-8
j_call: TRBJ1-5
cdr3_aa: ASSLSTGLSNQPQH

v_call: TRBV7-3
j_call: TRBJ2-1
cdr3_aa: ASSLRVAGTNEQF

v_call: TRBV2
j_call: TRBJ2-7
cdr3_aa: AHGDRGPYEQY

v_call: TRBV5-4
j_call: TRBJ2-1
cdr3_aa: ASSLATGQGYNEQF